The 32 T cell receptor beta chains given below trace back to one sample, sequenced in a study of T-cell memory formation after mild COVID-19. TCRdb used MiXCR to reprocess the 5' RACE reads, holding one entry per CDR3 protein. The table lists approximately 480,000 distinct CDR3 sequences, about 20% of them singletons. The specimen sequenced was PBMCs or a T cell subset sorted from them (not recorded which). Receptors were obtained from an adult woman who had mild COVID-19 (a few samples of this study predate the infection). Cell type and time point are not known.

The sample holds a few counts of this clonotype. The chain links TRBV15 to TRBJ2-7; D might be TRBD1 (5 bases). There are 14 residues in the CDR3. Germline lookup yields CDR1 LNHNV and CDR2 YYDKDF (reference sequence). V was shortened by 0 bases and J by 5 bases, with 11 bases between the two germline ends. CDR3: CATSRDLQGNEQYF. The CDR3 DNA sequence: TGTGCCACCAGCAGAGATCTTCAGGGAAACGAGCAGTACTTC. The entire variable domain, with the rest obtained from reference TRBV15 and TRBJ2-7, is as follows: DAMVIQNPRYQVTQFGKPVTLSCSQTLNHNVMYWYQQKSSQAPKLLFHYYDKDFNNEADTPDNFQSRRPNTSFCFLDIRSPGLGDTAMYLCATSRDLQGNEQYFGPGTRLTVT.

J is TRBJ2-5 and V is TRBV11-3; 7 bases are a match to TRBD1. The germline gives CDR1 SGHNT, CDR2 YENEEA. CDR3 length equals 13 residues. Trimming removed 3 bases from V and 6 bases from J; junction bases left unmatched: 4. The CDR3 region has the DNA TGTGCCAGCAGCTTCGGACAGGAGAAGACCCAGTACTTC. This encodes CASSFGQEKTQYF. The whole variable domain, filled in from reference TRBV11-3 and TRBJ2-5, reads EAGVVQSPRYKIIEKKQPVAFWCNPISGHNTLYWYLQNLGQGPELLIRYENEEAVDDSQLPKDRFSAERLKGVDSTLKIQPAELGDSAVYLCASSFGQEKTQYFGPGTRLLVL.

The rearrangement joins TRBV11-3 to TRBJ2-5; D possibly matches TRBD1 or TRBD2 (5 bases each). V lost 3 bases, J lost 13 bases, and 18 bases lay in between. Germline V CDR1 and CDR2: SGHNT, YENEEA. The CDR3 has 13 amino acids. The CDR3 reads CASSLIPRDPPYF. The CDR3 bases are TGTGCCAGCAGCTTGATTCCCCGGGACCCTCCGTACTTC.

This clonotype has more than one count but fewer than ten. The chain carries TRBV5-1 and TRBJ2-1; TRBD2 aligns across 12 bases. Germline V gene lookup returns CDR1 SGHRS and CDR2 YFSETQ. CDR3 length: 16 residues. V lost 4 bases to trimming and J lost 7 bases; unmatched junction nucleotides: 9. This chain's CDR3 is CASSGGLAGIRNEQFF. CDR3 in DNA: TGCGCCAGCAGCGGCGGACTAGCGGGAATACGGAATGAGCAGTTCTTC. Filled out from reference TRBV5-1 and TRBJ2-1, the complete variable domain reads KAGVTQTPRYLIKTRGQQVTLSCSPISGHRSVSWYQQTPGQGLQFLFEYFSETQRNKGNFPGRFSGRQFSNSRSEMNVSTLELGDSALYLCASSGGLAGIRNEQFFGPGTRLTVL.

A few counts support this clonotype. The gene calls are TRBV5-6 and TRBJ2-2; the D is unclear. CDR1 and CDR2 (germline): SGHDT, YYEEEE. There are 14 residues in the CDR3. Trimming left V 1 base short and J 1 base short, with 5 bases between. The CDR3 sequence: CASSLYGNTGELFF. CDR3 sequence (DNA): TGTGCCAGCAGCTTGTACGGGAACACCGGGGAGCTGTTTTTT.

There are a few counts of this clonotype. V is TRBV10-3 and J is TRBJ1-1; 7 bases are a match to TRBD1. V lost 4 bases to trimming and J lost 1 base; unmatched junction nucleotides: 6. This CDR3 spans 15 amino acids. Germline V gene sequence: CDR1 ENHRY, CDR2 SYGVKD. The CDR3 protein is CAISASTGRNTEAFF. The DNA of the CDR3 is TGTGCCATCAGTGCCTCGACAGGGCGGAACACTGAAGCTTTCTTT.

The chain uses TRBV11-2 and TRBJ1-2; 7 positions match TRBD1. V trimming: 4 bases; J trimming: 4 bases; junction bases outside the gene matches: 9. The CDR3 covers 15 residues. Germline lookup yields CDR1 SGHAT and CDR2 FQNNGV. CDR3 residues: CASSSLQGRSYGYTF. As DNA, the CDR3 is TGTGCCAGCAGCTCCTTACAGGGGAGATCCTATGGCTACACCTTC.

The chain carries TRBV20-1 and TRBJ2-7, with D maybe TRBD1 (6 bases). The CDR3 length is 14 residues. The V gene's germline CDR1 is DFQATT and CDR2 SNEGSKA (reference sequence). Between the trimmed V and J ends, which lost 6 bases and 2 bases, there was a span of 17 bases. CDR3 residues: CSATPQGPPYEQYF. CDR3 nucleotides: TGCAGTGCAACCCCACAGGGCCCCCCCTACGAGCAGTACTTC.

The chain carries TRBV6-5 and TRBJ1-1; D is unresolved. Trimming removed 7 bases from V and 5 bases from J, with 17 bases in between. Germline CDR1 and CDR2: MNHEY and SVGAGI. The CDR3 spans 14 residues. The CDR3 DNA reads as TGTGCCAGCACCGACGGGCTGGGGAGGACTGAAGCTTTCTTT. It yields the protein CASTDGLGRTEAFF.

In this sample, this clonotype turned up a few times. J is TRBJ2-1 and V is TRBV5-1; D is possibly TRBD1 (6 bases). Per the germline V gene, CDR1 is SGHRS and CDR2 is YFSETQ. The ends were cut back, 6 bases at V and 1 base at J, with 11 bases in the middle. The CDR3 is 14 amino acids. The DNA for the CDR3 is TGCGCCAGCAATCGGGACACGTCCTACAATGAGCAGTTCTTC. It codes for CASNRDTSYNEQFF.

J is TRBJ1-5 and V is TRBV10-3; TRBD1 aligns across 7 bases. Germline CDR1 reads ENHRY; CDR2 reads SYGVKD. Losses at the gene ends were 7 bases for V and 7 bases for J; bases not matched to a gene: 10. The CDR3 loop spans 14 amino acids. CDR3 residues: CAIILGQEGQPQHF. Written as DNA, the CDR3 is TGTGCCATCATCCTAGGACAGGAAGGACAGCCCCAGCATTTT.

This clonotype was seen at least ten times. The chain carries TRBV3-1 and TRBJ2-5; a possible D gene is TRBD2 (6 bases). V lost 4 bases to trimming and J lost 5 bases, with 14 bases between them. CDR1 is LGHDT and CDR2 is YNNKEL in the germline V gene (reference sequence). The CDR3 spans 14 residues. DNA of the CDR3: TGTGCCAGCAGCCCATCGGGTGGAGGGGAGACCCAGTACTTC. Translation gives CASSPSGGGETQYF.

The chain joins TRBV20-1 to TRBJ2-1; D uncertain. V lost 8 bases, J lost 11 bases, and 13 bases lay in between. This CDR3 has 10 amino acids. CDR1 is DFQATT and CDR2 is SNEGSKA in the germline V gene (reference sequence). The CDR3: CSSESAQQFF. The DNA for the CDR3 is TGCAGTTCAGAGTCGGCTCAGCAGTTCTTC.

There are a few counts of this clonotype. The chain employs TRBV9 and TRBJ2-7, with 9 bases fitting TRBD1. The CDR3 length is 15 residues. Looked up from germline, CDR1 is SGDLS and CDR2 is YYNGEE. V was pared by 4 bases and J by 5 bases, with 10 bases of the junction left unmatched. CDR3 protein: CASSFTGTGPHEQYF. In DNA, the CDR3 is TGTGCCAGCAGCTTCACCGGGACAGGGCCCCACGAGCAGTACTTC.

V and J are TRBV7-9 and TRBJ1-1; D is undetermined. Trimming stripped 8 bases from V and 3 bases from J, with 7 bases between. There are 11 residues in the CDR3. Germline V gene data show CDR1 as SEHNR and CDR2 as FQNEAQ (reference sequence). The CDR3 DNA is TGTGCCAGCTACAGTGACACTGAAGCTTTCTTT. Translated, it gives CASYSDTEAFF.

The genes are TRBV7-8 and TRBJ2-5, with 11 bases matching TRBD1. This CDR3 comprises 17 residues. Germline values: CDR1 SGHVS, CDR2 FQNEAQ. V lost 4 bases, J lost 2 bases, and 9 bases stayed unmatched. This CDR3 is CASSSGGTGGKQETQYF. The CDR3 DNA reads TGTGCCAGCAGCTCGGGGGGGACAGGGGGAAAACAAGAGACCCAGTACTTC.

The V and J genes are TRBV7-3 and TRBJ2-1; 14 nucleotides align to TRBD2. V shed 5 bases and J 7 bases; nucleotides not matched to a gene: 4. This CDR3 comprises 15 residues. In germline, CDR1 is SGHTA, CDR2 FQGTGA. CDR3 sequence (DNA): TGTGCCAGCAGCGCCGGGACTAGCGGGAGAAATGAGCAGTTCTTC. This sequence encodes CASSAGTSGRNEQFF. Filled out from reference TRBV7-3 and TRBJ2-1, the complete variable domain reads GAGVSQTPSNKVTEKGKYVELRCDPISGHTALYWYRQSLGQGPEFLIYFQGTGAADDSGLPNDRFFAVRPEGSVSTLKIQRTERGDSAVYLCASSAGTSGRNEQFFGPGTRLTVL.

This rearrangement joins TRBV7-4 to TRBJ1-5; D not resolved. The CDR3 is 16 residues long. The ends were cut back, 5 bases at V and 0 bases at J, with 14 bases in the middle. Germline V lookup: CDR1 SGHVT, CDR2 SQSDAQ. CDR3: CASSRDQELSNQPQHF. The CDR3, as DNA: TGTGCCAGCAGCCGCGACCAGGAGCTTAGCAATCAGCCCCAGCATTTT.

This clonotype was seen a few times. The rearrangement uses TRBV6-5 and TRBJ2-7; the match to TRBD1 covers 9 bases. The junction had 11 bases not matched to a gene; V was cut back by 7 bases and J by 7 bases. The CDR3 contains 14 residues. Germline V gene sequence: CDR1 MNHEY, CDR2 SVGAGI. CDR3: CASTSGQGAGEQYF. CDR3 bases: TGTGCCAGCACCTCGGGACAGGGAGCGGGGGAGCAGTACTTC.

This clonotype was seen more than once but under ten times. Here the CDR3 DNA reads TGTGCCAGGCCCTCGAGAGGCACCTTC. The encoded protein is CARPSRGTF. The rearrangement uses TRBV19 and TRBJ1-2; D uncertain. V was trimmed by 9 bases and J by 13 bases, leaving 12 bases between them. CDR1 is LNHDA and CDR2 is SQIVND in the germline V gene (reference sequence). This CDR3 region has 9 residues.

This clonotype was seen more than once but under ten times. V usage is TRBV7-3 and J usage is TRBJ2-1, with 8 bases lining up with TRBD2. The germline CDR1 and CDR2 sequences are SGHTA and FQGTGA. The CDR3 runs to 14 residues. With V trimmed by 5 bases and J by 8 bases, 8 bases remained unmatched. The CDR3: CASSPPGLGHEQFF. CDR3 DNA sequence: TGTGCCAGCAGCCCACCGGGACTAGGGCATGAGCAGTTCTTC.

The chain couples TRBV9 to TRBJ2-5; 9 positions match TRBD2. The V gene end was trimmed by 2 bases and the J gene end by 5 bases; junction bases not matched to a gene: 7. The CDR3 is made up of 15 amino acids. Looked up from germline, CDR1 is SGDLS and CDR2 is YYNGEE. CDR3 sequence reads: CASSVSSGSQETQYF. The CDR3 DNA follows: TGTGCCAGCAGCGTGAGTAGCGGGAGTCAGGAGACCCAGTACTTC.

The genes are TRBV6-6 and TRBJ2-5; TRBD2 aligns across 14 bases. The V and J ends lost 8 bases and 2 bases, in that order; junction bases with no gene match: 7. Per the germline V gene, CDR1 is MNHNY and CDR2 is SVGAGI (reference sequence). The CDR3 has 16 residues. The CDR3 loop reads CASRRGTSGGQETQYF. Here the CDR3 DNA reads TGTGCCAGCCGCCGAGGGACTAGCGGGGGACAAGAGACCCAGTACTTC.

This clonotype was found a few times. The rearrangement joins TRBV5-4 to TRBJ2-1; the D gene is possibly TRBD1 (5 bases). Trimming shortened V by 7 bases and J by 2 bases, and 13 bases separated the two germline ends. Germline V gene sequence: CDR1 SGHNT, CDR2 YYREEE (reference sequence). The CDR3 runs 14 residues. CDR3 DNA: TGTGCCAGCGGAACGTGGGGCCCCTACAATGAGCAGTTCTTC. This codes for CASGTWGPYNEQFF.

The chain couples TRBV19 to TRBJ2-7; D not resolved. The germline gives CDR1 LNHDA, CDR2 SQIVND (reference sequence). V lost 5 bases to trimming and J lost 9 bases, with 14 bases between them. CDR3 size: 12 residues. CDR3 in DNA: TGTGCCAGTAGTGGTGGTTTAAGGAGGCAGTACTTC. Translated, it gives CASSGGLRRQYF.

This clonotype was detected many times. The genes are TRBV29-1 and TRBJ2-7; TRBD1 might be the D (6 bases). Trimming pared 7 bases from V and 2 bases from J, leaving 12 bases between. Germline V gene data show CDR1 as SQVTM and CDR2 as ANQGSEA. The CDR3 is made up of 12 amino acids. The chain's CDR3 is CSAQGSAYEQYF. CDR3 nucleotides: TGCAGCGCCCAGGGGAGCGCCTACGAGCAGTACTTC.

V usage is TRBV12-3 or TRBV12-4 and J usage is TRBJ1-2; a weak D match, TRBD1 (5 bases). V lost 8 bases and J lost 4, with 8 bases in between. The CDR3 is made up of 11 amino acids. In nucleotides, the CDR3 is TGTGCCAGCGTGACAGCCTATGGCTACACCTTC. Translation gives CASVTAYGYTF.

There are many counts of this clonotype. V and J are TRBV7-7 and TRBJ2-5, with 9 bases matching TRBD1. The ends lost 3 bases at V and 3 bases at J; junction bases unmatched: 5. The CDR3 extends over 15 amino acids. The germline V gene has CDR1 SSHAT and CDR2 FNYEAQ (reference sequence). CDR3 residues: CASSLDRGGEETQYF. Here the CDR3 DNA reads TGTGCCAGCAGCTTGGACAGGGGAGGGGAAGAGACCCAGTACTTC.

The rearrangement links TRBV24-1 to TRBJ2-7, with a possible D match to TRBD1 (6 bases). The V and J ends lost 3 bases and 3 bases respectively, with 11 bases between them. Per germline, CDR1 KGHDR and CDR2 SFDVKD. The CDR3 extends over 14 amino acids. DNA of the CDR3: TGTGCCACCAGTGATCCCGGCAGGGGCTACGAGCAGTACTTC. Protein product: CATSDPGRGYEQYF.

The V gene is TRBV7-8, the J gene TRBJ2-7; TRBD1 aligns across 9 bases. Germline V lookup: CDR1 SGHVS, CDR2 FQNEAQ. J was trimmed by 6 bases and V by 5 bases; bases with no gene match: 8. CDR3 length equals 14 residues. The CDR3 DNA follows: TGTGCCAGCAGCCCAGAGCGGACAGGGGCCGAGCAGTACTTC. Translated: CASSPERTGAEQYF.

The chain couples TRBV20-1 to TRBJ2-7, with 9 nucleotides matching TRBD1. V lost 6 bases and J lost 3; bases outside the gene matches: 9. CDR3 size: 14 residues. The V gene's germline CDR1 is DFQATT and CDR2 SNEGSKA (reference sequence). This chain's CDR3 is CSAEPGQGYYEQYF. In DNA, the CDR3 is TGCAGTGCCGAACCGGGACAGGGATACTACGAGCAGTACTTC.

This sequence joins TRBV3-1 and TRBJ1-4; 10 bases line up with TRBD1. From germline, CDR1 is LGHDT and CDR2 YNNKEL (reference sequence). Germline trimming cut 2 bases from V and 5 bases from J; bases unmatched to any gene: 2. The CDR3 loop spans 15 amino acids. CDR3 nucleotides: TGTGCCAGCAGCCAACGACAGGGGGCGAATGAAAAACTGTTTTTT. It codes for CASSQRQGANEKLFF.